This TCR beta chain stems from a study of shared clonotypes between healthy human individuals. Study information: Researchers drew samples from two women and a few men aged 18 to 49.

Libraries were prepared by immunoSEQ multiplex PCR; TCRdb keeps only in-frame clonotypes and omits some of them. The sample shows approximately 1.9 million clones, around 93% of them seen only once. Naive CD8 cells lacked CD45RO and underwent positive selection for CCR7, leaving out terminally differentiated effector memory CD45RA+ cells. In this sample, this clone turned up a few times. Other nucleotide sequences from this sample produce the same CDR3. This clonotype originated in a man in his late teens or twenties in good health. Some clones in this sample may be carry-over from other donors' samples. Sequenced input: naive CD8+ T cells from PBMCs.

CDR3 sequence: CASSVAGTASTDTQYF. For the CDR3, the DNA is TGTGCCAGCAGCGTAGCTGGGACGGCTAGCACAGATACGCAGTATTTT. The J gene is TRBJ2-3, the V gene TRBV9; tentatively, D is TRBD1 or TRBD2 (5 bases each). Germline V gives CDR1 SGDLS, CDR2 YYNGEE. V was cut by 0 bases and J by 0 bases, with 11 bases left in between. CDR3 length equals 16 residues.